The 9 T cell receptor beta chains presented below share a single source sample, sequenced in a study of control samples from healthy donors and cancer patients. Produced via immunoSEQ multiplex PCR; TCRdb's table is partial and in-frame only. This repertoire shows roughly 120,000 clones, 85% to 90% found once; its top ten account for about 1.1%. Sequencing was done on a sample of PBMCs. The receptors derive from a woman aged 45-60 years with colorectal cancer.

V is TRBV5-4 and J is TRBJ2-3, with TRBD2 as a possible D gene (6 bases). The CDR3 runs to 15 residues. Germline assignment: CDR1 SGHNT and CDR2 YYREEE (reference sequence). Between the trimmed V and J ends, which lost 2 bases and 1 base, there was a span of 11 bases. The CDR3 region has the DNA TGTGCCAGCAGCTTTCCTAGCGCCGGCACAGATACGCAGTATTTT. Its protein is CASSFPSAGTDTQYF.

V gene TRBV19 combines with J gene TRBJ2-7; 10 positions agree with TRBD2. V dropped 4 bases and J dropped 5; count of bases not matched to a gene: 17. From germline, CDR1 is LNHDA and CDR2 SQIVND (reference sequence). The CDR3 contains 18 residues. CDR3 region: CASSTRGSGGRIHHEQYF. The CDR3 DNA follows: TGTGCCAGTAGTACCCGGGGTAGCGGGGGGCGAATTCACCACGAGCAGTACTTC. Full variable domain (remainder filled in from reference TRBV19 and TRBJ2-7): DGGITQSPKYLFRKEGQNVTLSCEQNLNHDAMYWYRQDPGQGLRLIYYSQIVNDFQKGDIAEGYSVSREKKESFPLTVTSAQKNPTAFYLCASSTRGSGGRIHHEQYFGPGTRLTVT.

The J gene is TRBJ2-4, the V gene TRBV6-5, with D perhaps TRBD1 (6 bases). The germline V gene has CDR1 MNHEY and CDR2 SVGAGI. The V end lost 6 bases, the J end lost 4 bases, and 16 bases lay between the germline ends. The CDR3 is made up of 15 amino acids. The chain's CDR3 is CASSQIQGTKNIQYF. The CDR3 DNA follows: TGTGCCAGCAGCCAAATACAGGGCACGAAAAACATTCAGTACTTC.

The rearrangement joins TRBV7-3 to TRBJ2-1; TRBD2 matches 7 bases. V shed 3 bases and J 7 bases; nucleotides not matched to a gene: 9. The CDR3 has 15 residues. The germline V gene has CDR1 SGHTA and CDR2 FQGTGA. The CDR3 DNA sequence: TGTGCCAGCAGCTTTCGTGCTAGCGGAGGGAATGAGCAGTTCTTC. Amino acids: CASSFRASGGNEQFF.

The rearrangement uses TRBV30 and TRBJ1-5; no clear D gene. The CDR3 contains 14 residues. Germline values: CDR1 GTSNPN, CDR2 SVGIG (reference sequence). The V end was cut by 3 bases, the J end by 0 bases, with 9 bases between. This CDR3 reads CAWSSANSNQPQHF. CDR3 sequence (DNA): TGTGCCTGGAGCTCCGCTAATAGCAATCAGCCCCAGCATTTT.

This rearrangement joins TRBV3-1 (or the pseudogene TRBV3-2) to TRBJ2-7; possible D gene TRBD2, 6 bases. Trimming took off 0 bases at V and 2 bases at J, with 11 bases between the two ends. From germline, CDR1 is LGHDT and CDR2 YNNKEL (reference sequence). This CDR3 is built from 15 residues. The CDR3 DNA follows: TGTGCCAGCAGCCAAGAACATGCGGGGACCTACGAGCAGTACTTC. Protein sequence: CASSQEHAGTYEQYF.

This rearrangement joins TRBV7-9 to TRBJ2-3; D is perhaps TRBD1 or TRBD2 (5 bases each). The length of the CDR3 is 16 residues. The V end lost 5 bases, the J end lost 0 bases, and 15 bases lay between the germline ends. Per the germline V gene, CDR1 is SEHNR and CDR2 is FQNEAQ (reference sequence). The CDR3, as DNA: TGTGCCAGCAGCCGGCCCCGGGGCTCTAGCACAGATACGCAGTATTTT. Encoded protein: CASSRPRGSSTDTQYF.

This rearrangement joins TRBV28 to TRBJ2-3; no reliable D call. Trimming left V 2 bases short and J 6 bases short, with 12 bases between. CDR3 length equals 14 residues. Germline-derived CDR1 and CDR2 are MDHEN and SYDVKM. CDR3 sequence: CASSLPSLSDTQYF. DNA of the CDR3: TGTGCCAGCAGTTTACCCTCGTTGAGTGATACGCAGTATTTT.

The chain is built from TRBV24-1 and TRBJ2-1; D gene unclear. The CDR3 is made up of 13 amino acids. Germline CDR1 KGHDR, CDR2 SFDVKD. V lost 4 bases to trimming and J lost 8 bases, with 11 bases between them. This CDR3 is CATSDRPWDEQFF. CDR3 DNA sequence: TGTGCCACCAGTGACCGGCCCTGGGATGAGCAGTTCTTC.